This TCR beta chain was recovered during a study of blood T cell repertoires in COVID-19. The wider study: Researchers got acute and convalescent COVID-19 samples from the United States, Italy and Spain. In each case, the material was cDNA or gDNA derived from T cells, B-cell-depleted T cells, or PBMCs.

There are 14 residues in the CDR3. Trimming at V came to 5 bases and at J to 6 bases, leaving 7 bases not matched to a gene. Germline V gene sequence: CDR1 MDHEN, CDR2 SYDVKM. In the authors' workflow: How many nucleated cells were present was estimated from reference gene primer amplification. Measured with immunoSEQ multiplex PCR; TCRdb has only the in-frame clones, and not every one. V, J and clone size reflect that table, while D and trimming were determined from the DNA. The table has a few hundred thousand clones, more than 70% seen once. Sequenced: peripheral blood. This sequence originates from a woman in her forties or fifties with acute or convalescent COVID-19. The chain employs TRBV28 and TRBJ2-1; TRBD1 agrees at 7 bases. The CDR3 DNA reads as TGTGCCAGCAGTCTGCCCGGGACAGCCAATGAGCAGTTCTTC. Protein sequence: CASSLPGTANEQFF. Together with reference TRBV28 and TRBJ2-1, the CDR3 gives the full variable domain: DVKVTQSSRYLVKRTGEKVFLECVQDMDHENMFWYRQDPGLGLRLIYFSYDVKMKEKGDIPEGYSVSREKKERFSLILESASTNQTSMYLCASSLPGTANEQFFGPGTRLTVL.